The 10 T cell receptor beta chains listed next were all sequenced from one sample in a study of a mutant IDH1 vaccine in newly diagnosed glioma. Clones were read by immunoSEQ multiplex PCR, and TCRdb kept only the in-frame ones, dropping some. The repertoire holds approximately 79,000 clones, with 75% to 90% as singletons. These receptors' antigens are unknown. Specified time point: week 23, last vaccination. Every vaccination contained 300 ug of the mutant IDH1 20-mer peptide and was paired with topical imiquimod. The material sequenced was PBMCs, taken from a glioma patient whose treatment included an IDH1 peptide vaccine. The receptors here all came from a woman aged 45-65 years with glioma.

The chain carries TRBV29-1 and TRBJ2-1; D is undetermined. Per the germline V gene, CDR1 is SQVTM and CDR2 is ANQGSEA. Trimming cost V 7 bases and J 4 bases, with 5 bases left between them. The CDR3 totals 10 residues. The CDR3 nucleotides are TGCAGCGGAAGTTACAATGAGCAGTTCTTC. Its protein is CSGSYNEQFF.

V is TRBV29-1 and J is TRBJ2-2; TRBD2 might be the D (5 bases). Between the trimmed V and J ends, which lost 4 bases and 2 bases, there was a span of 11 bases. Germline lookup yields CDR1 SQVTM and CDR2 ANQGSEA. CDR3 length: 14 residues. CDR3 protein: CSVVPGINTGELFF. CDR3 sequence (DNA): TGCAGCGTTGTACCCGGGATTAACACCGGGGAGCTGTTTTTT.

The chain carries TRBV5-8 and TRBJ2-3; possible D gene TRBD2, 7 bases. V lost 0 bases, J lost 6 bases, and 14 bases lay in between. Per germline, CDR1 SGHTS and CDR2 YDEGEE. This CDR3 comprises 15 residues. CDR3 DNA: TGTGCCAGCAGCTTGGGGTTGGCGGGGGCTGATACGCAGTATTTT. The encoded protein is CASSLGLAGADTQYF.

This chain uses TRBV28 with TRBJ2-7; 15 bases match TRBD2. This CDR3 spans 15 amino acids. Germline V gives CDR1 MDHEN, CDR2 SYDVKM. Trimming at V came to 6 bases and at J to 4 bases, leaving 4 bases not matched to a gene. The CDR3, as DNA: TGTGCCAGCAGGCGGACTAGCGGGAGGGCTTACGAGCAGTACTTC. Its protein is CASRRTSGRAYEQYF.

This clone was observed a handful of times. This sequence joins TRBV11-2 and TRBJ2-7; D is ambiguous. With 3 bases removed from V and 3 bases from J, the gap between germline ends came to 6 bases. The CDR3 is 12 residues long. CDR1 SGHAT and CDR2 FQNNGV come from the germline V gene. CDR3 bases: TGTGCCAGCAGCTTCGGCGGCTACGAGCAGTACTTC. Protein: CASSFGGYEQYF. Looking up the rest from reference TRBV11-2 and TRBJ2-7 gives the full variable domain: EAGVAQSPRYKIIEKRQSVAFWCNPISGHATLYWYQQILGQGPKLLIQFQNNGVVDDSQLPKDRFSAERLKGVDSTLKIQPAKLEDSAVYLCASSFGGYEQYFGPGTRLTVT.

This rearrangement joins TRBV5-1 to TRBJ1-4, with a tentative D call TRBD1 (5 bases). Looked up from germline, CDR1 is SGHRS and CDR2 is YFSETQ. CDR3 length equals 16 residues. V was clipped by 7 bases and J by 0 bases, with 16 bases between them. CDR3 coding DNA: TGCGCCAGCGGAGCGGGGGGGTCAACAACTAATGAAAAACTGTTTTTT. Residues: CASGAGGSTTNEKLFF.

This clone was found a few times. The chain combines TRBV29-1 with TRBJ1-5; tentative D call: TRBD1 (5 bases). The CDR3 sequence is 13 residues long. Trimming took off 5 bases at V and 5 bases at J, with 13 bases between the two ends. The germline V gene has CDR1 SQVTM and CDR2 ANQGSEA. CDR3 amino acids: CSVSDTLYQPQHF. Written as DNA, the CDR3 is TGCAGCGTTTCGGACACTCTTTATCAGCCCCAGCATTTT.

This chain uses TRBV18 with TRBJ1-2; 8 nucleotides line up with TRBD1. V trimming: 2 bases; J trimming: 4 bases; junction bases outside the gene matches: 6. Germline CDR1 reads KGHSH; CDR2 reads LQKENI. The CDR3 runs to 15 residues. CDR3 DNA: TGTGCCAGCTCACCAGGGACAGGTTCCTCCTATGGCTACACCTTC. This codes for CASSPGTGSSYGYTF.

The gene calls are TRBV5-1 and TRBJ2-6; D is possibly TRBD1 or TRBD2 (5 bases each). This CDR3 has 17 residues. Germline lookup yields CDR1 SGHRS and CDR2 YFSETQ. Deletions cut 5 bases from V and 0 bases from J, with 15 bases between. CDR3 sequence reads: CASSPGPDPSGANVLTF. In DNA form, the CDR3 reads TGCGCCAGCAGTCCGGGACCCGACCCCTCTGGGGCCAACGTCCTGACTTTC.

This clone was seen a single time. The chain employs TRBV30 and TRBJ1-2; 9 nucleotides agree with TRBD1. The V and J ends lost 5 bases and 8 bases, in that order; junction bases with no gene match: 9. The CDR3 totals 13 residues. In germline, CDR1 is GTSNPN, CDR2 SVGIG (reference sequence). CDR3 coding DNA: TGTGCCTGGGCCCCGGGACAGGGAGAAGGCTACACCTTC. Translating gives CAWAPGQGEGYTF.